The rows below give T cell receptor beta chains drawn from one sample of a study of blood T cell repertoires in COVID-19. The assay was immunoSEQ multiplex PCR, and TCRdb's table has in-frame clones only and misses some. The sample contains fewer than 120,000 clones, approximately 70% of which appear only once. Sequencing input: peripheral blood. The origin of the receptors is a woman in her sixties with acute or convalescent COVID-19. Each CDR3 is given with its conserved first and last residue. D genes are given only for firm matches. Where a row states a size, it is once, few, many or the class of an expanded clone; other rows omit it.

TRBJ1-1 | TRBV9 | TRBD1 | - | CRTGGDTEAFF | TGTAGGACAGGGGGGGACACTGAAGCTTTCTTT
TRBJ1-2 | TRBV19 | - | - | CASSSRTVSNYGYTF | TGTGCCAGTAGTTCCCGGACAGTCTCTAACTATGGCTACACCTTC
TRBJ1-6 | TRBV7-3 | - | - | CASSLTVGSSYNSPLHF | TGTGCCAGCAGCTTAACGGTTGGCAGCTCCTATAATTCACCCCTCCACTTT
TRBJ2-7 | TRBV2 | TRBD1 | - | CASSATGGYEQYF | TGTGCCAGCAGTGCGACAGGGGGATACGAGCAGTACTTC
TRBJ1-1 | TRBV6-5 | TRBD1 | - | CASRDRVGTEAFF | TGTGCCAGCAGGGACAGGGTGGGGACTGAAGCTTTCTTT
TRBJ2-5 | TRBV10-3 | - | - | CAISPGSQETQYF | TGTGCCATCAGTCCCGGGAGTCAAGAGACCCAGTACTTC
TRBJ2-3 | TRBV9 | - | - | CASSVGVTDTQYF | TGTGCCAGCAGCGTAGGCGTCACAGATACGCAGTATTTT
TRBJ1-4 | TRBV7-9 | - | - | CASSLRGRRNEKLFF | TGTGCCAGCAGCTTAAGGGGCCGCCGTAATGAAAAACTGTTTTTT
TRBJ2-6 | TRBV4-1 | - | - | CASSQDPQRQLNVLTF | TGCGCCAGCAGCCAAGATCCTCAGCGGCAGCTCAACGTCCTGACTTTC
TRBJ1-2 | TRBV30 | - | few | CAWSKNGRGYTF | TGTGCCTGGAGTAAAAACGGCAGGGGCTACACCTTC
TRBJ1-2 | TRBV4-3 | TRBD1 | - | CASSRQGAGGYTF | TGCGCCAGCAGCCGTCAGGGGGCTGGTGGCTACACCTTC
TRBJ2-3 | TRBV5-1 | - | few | CASSLGSTTGTDTQYF | TGCGCCAGCAGCTTGGGATCCACTACTGGCACAGATACGCAGTATTTT
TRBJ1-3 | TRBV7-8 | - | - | CASRQGESGNTIYF | TGTGCCAGCAGACAAGGGGAATCTGGAAACACCATATATTTT
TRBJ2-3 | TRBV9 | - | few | CASSVEGDTQYF | TGTGCCAGCAGCGTTGAGGGAGATACGCAGTATTTT
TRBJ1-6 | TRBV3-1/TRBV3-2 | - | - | CASSQGQTYNSPLHF | TGTGCCAGCAGCCAAGGACAGACCTATAATTCACCCCTCCACTTT
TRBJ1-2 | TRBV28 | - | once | CASSLNTNYGYTF | TGTGCCAGCAGTTTAAACACTAACTATGGCTACACCTTC
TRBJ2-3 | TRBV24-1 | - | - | CATSDSDTSSTDTQYF | TGTGCCACCAGTGATTCAGACACATCTAGCACAGATACGCAGTATTTT
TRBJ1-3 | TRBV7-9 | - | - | CASSVSGNTIYF | TGTGCCAGCAGCGTATCTGGAAACACCATATATTTT
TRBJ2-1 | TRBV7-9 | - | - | CASSLIVNEQFF | TGTGCCAGCAGCTTAATAGTCAATGAGCAGTTCTTC
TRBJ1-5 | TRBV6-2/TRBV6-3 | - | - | CASSYFSTYSNQPQHF | TGTGCCAGCAGTTACTTCTCAACTTATAGCAATCAGCCCCAGCATTTT
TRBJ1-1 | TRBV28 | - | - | CASARGITEAFF | TGTGCCAGCGCCAGAGGTATCACTGAAGCTTTCTTT
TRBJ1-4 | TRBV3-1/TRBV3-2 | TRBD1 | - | CASSSTGGIEKLFF | TGTGCCAGCAGCTCGACAGGGGGAATTGAAAAACTGTTTTTT
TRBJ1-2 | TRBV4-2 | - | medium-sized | CASRLSPYRDGGYTF | TGTGCCAGCAGGCTATCCCCTTACAGGGACGGCGGCTACACCTTC
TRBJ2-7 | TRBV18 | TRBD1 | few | CASSQNRLGTDYEQYF | TGTGCCAGCTCTCAAAACCGACTCGGGACAGACTACGAGCAGTACTTC
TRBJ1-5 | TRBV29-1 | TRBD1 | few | CSAGTGVLGQPQHF | TGCAGCGCCGGGACAGGGGTTTTGGGTCAGCCCCAGCATTTT
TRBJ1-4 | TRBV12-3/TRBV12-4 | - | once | CASSLVLEKLFF | TGTGCCAGCAGTTTAGTCCTTGAAAAACTGTTTTTT
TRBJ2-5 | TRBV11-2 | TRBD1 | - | CASSLTRQGAETQYF | TGTGCCAGCAGCTTAACGCGACAGGGGGCCGAGACCCAGTACTTC
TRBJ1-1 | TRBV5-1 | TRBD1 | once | CASSPRGQTNTEAFF | TGCGCCAGCAGCCCAAGGGGACAGACGAACACTGAAGCTTTCTTT
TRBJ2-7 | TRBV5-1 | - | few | CASGRSGFSFHEQYF | TGCGCCAGCGGGCGGTCAGGGTTTAGTTTTCACGAGCAGTACTTC
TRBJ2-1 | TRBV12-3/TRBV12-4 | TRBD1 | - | CASSLGTGSEQFF | TGTGCCAGCAGTTTAGGGACAGGGTCTGAGCAGTTCTTC
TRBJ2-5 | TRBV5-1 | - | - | CASSWTDSQETQYF | TGCGCCAGCAGCTGGACAGACTCCCAAGAGACCCAGTACTTC
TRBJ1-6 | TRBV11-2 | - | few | CASSKEGRSPLHF | TGTGCCAGCAGCAAGGAGGGTCGGTCACCCCTCCACTTT
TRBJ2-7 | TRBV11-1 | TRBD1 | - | CASSSRTGYEQYF | TGTGCCAGCAGCAGCCGGACAGGGTACGAGCAGTACTTC
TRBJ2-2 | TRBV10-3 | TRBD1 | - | CAISVGSTGETGELFF | TGTGCCATCAGTGTAGGGTCAACAGGGGAGACCGGGGAGCTGTTTTTT
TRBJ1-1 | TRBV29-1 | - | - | CSVDQGGRTEAFF | TGCAGCGTTGACCAGGGTGGTCGCACTGAAGCTTTCTTT
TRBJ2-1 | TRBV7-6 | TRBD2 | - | CASSPEAGDFYNEQFF | TGTGCCAGCAGCCCTGAAGCGGGGGACTTCTACAATGAGCAGTTCTTC
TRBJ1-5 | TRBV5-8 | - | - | CASSLDRNPHQPQHF | TGTGCCAGCAGCTTGGACAGAAACCCCCATCAGCCCCAGCATTTT
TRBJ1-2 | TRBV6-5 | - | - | CASRGGEGYYGYTF | TGTGCCAGCAGGGGAGGGGAGGGGTACTATGGCTACACCTTC
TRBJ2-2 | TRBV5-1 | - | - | CASSLDRFAITGELFF | TGCGCCAGCAGCTTGGACAGATTCGCTATCACCGGGGAGCTGTTTTTT
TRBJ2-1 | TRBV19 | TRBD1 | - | CAVGDRGYNEQFF | TGTGCTGTGGGGGACAGGGGGTACAATGAGCAGTTCTTC
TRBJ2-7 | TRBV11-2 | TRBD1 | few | CASSLAQGQVSYEQYF | TGTGCCAGCAGCTTAGCTCAGGGACAGGTCTCCTACGAGCAGTACTTC
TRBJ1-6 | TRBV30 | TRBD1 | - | CACQTGDGSPLHF | TGTGCCTGTCAGACAGGGGATGGTTCACCCCTCCACTTT
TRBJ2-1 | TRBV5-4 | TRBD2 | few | CASSLGRSGGYNEQFF | TGTGCCAGCAGCCTGGGTCGGAGCGGGGGCTACAATGAGCAGTTCTTC
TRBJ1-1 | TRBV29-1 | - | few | CSVEGHGGLYDFEAFF | TGCAGCGTTGAAGGCCATGGAGGGTTGTATGACTTTGAAGCTTTCTTT
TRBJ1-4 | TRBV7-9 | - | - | CASSLGAGASRNEKLFF | TGTGCCAGCAGCTTAGGGGCAGGGGCGAGCAGGAATGAAAAACTGTTTTTT
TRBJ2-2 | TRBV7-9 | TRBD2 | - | CASSPRGGGGGTGELFF | TGTGCCAGCAGCCCCCGCGGCGGCGGGGGGGGGACCGGGGAGCTGTTTTTT
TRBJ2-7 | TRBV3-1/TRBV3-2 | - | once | CASSQSGVYEQYF | TGTGCCAGCAGCCAGTCCGGGGTCTACGAGCAGTACTTC
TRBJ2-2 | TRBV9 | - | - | CASSVDRGALTGELFF | TGTGCCAGCAGCGTAGACCGTGGGGCCCTCACCGGGGAGCTGTTTTTT